The 3 T cell receptor beta chains in this list originate from one sample, sequenced in a study of beta chain features in type 1 diabetes. cDNA synthesis used the whole RNA isolate, giving expressed TCRB sequences. Measured with immunoSEQ multiplex PCR; TCRdb has only the in-frame clones, and not every one. The repertoire includes about 270,000 clones, approximately 14% of them detected once, and about 0.016% sits in the top ten. Antigens of these TCRs are unknown. Overall study results and limits: Moderate but significant shortening of TCRB CDR3s was recorded in all four CD4+ subsets from Type 1 diabetes patients.

The sequenced sample was naive CD4+ T cells from blood. These receptors were taken from a man younger than 45 with type 1 diabetes.

The chain joins TRBV7-2 to TRBJ2-7, with TRBD1 as a possible D gene (6 bases). The V and J ends lost 6 bases and 0 bases respectively, with 6 bases between them. In germline, CDR1 is SGHTA, CDR2 FQGNSA. The CDR3 length is 12 residues. The CDR3 sequence is CASRGHSYEQYF. CDR3 in DNA: TGTGCCAGCAGGGGACACTCCTACGAGCAGTACTTC.

The sample holds a few counts of this clone. Here the CDR3 reads CASSHPGTSGRVTDTQYF. As DNA, the CDR3 is TGTGCCAGCAGCCACCCCGGGACTAGCGGGAGAGTGACAGATACGCAGTATTTT. The genes are TRBV4-2 and TRBJ2-3; 14 bases match TRBD2. V shed 3 bases and J 3 bases; nucleotides not matched to a gene: 8. Germline-derived CDR1 and CDR2 are LGHNA and YNFKEQ. The CDR3 is made up of 18 amino acids.

The chain couples TRBV6-5 to TRBJ1-1; D perhaps matches TRBD1 (5 bases). Germline V gives CDR1 MNHEY, CDR2 SVGAGI. There are 12 residues in the CDR3. Trimming stripped 6 bases from V and 8 bases from J, with 13 bases between. CDR3 bases: TGTGCCAGCAGCAATAATAACAGGGAAGCTTTCTTT. This codes for CASSNNNREAFF.